What follows describes a single T cell receptor (beta chain). Its antigen is unknown. The sample is drawn from a study of cytotoxic CD8 clonotypes in ibrutinib-treated CLL. Study observations and caveats: At progression, clonality fell back toward baseline after rising at ibrutinib response.

Only in-frame clones appear in the TCRdb table, and some are missing; sequencing was by immunoSEQ multiplex PCR. The sample shows about 310,000 clones, roughly 85% of them seen only once. J was trimmed by 6 bases and V by 5 bases; bases with no gene match: 12. This CDR3 has 17 amino acids. Germline values: CDR1 MNHEY, CDR2 SMNVEV (reference sequence). This chain connects TRBV27 to TRBJ2-3; TRBD2 agrees at 12 bases. The sequences come from PBMCs, collected before ibrutinib treatment. The sequence was collected from a human donor with chronic lymphocytic leukemia. The CDR3 loop is CASSQRRTSGIGDTQYF. The CDR3 DNA reads TGTGCCAGCAGTCAGAGAAGGACTAGCGGGATAGGGGATACGCAGTATTTT.